This is a list of T cell receptor beta chains from one sample in a study of blood T cell repertoires in COVID-19. Assay used: immunoSEQ multiplex PCR; TCRdb lists only in-frame clones, some missing. In the table there are tens of thousands of clones, roughly four fifths of which are singletons. The sample comprised peripheral blood. These receptors originate from a human donor in a cohort sampled during active COVID-19. CDR3s include the opening cysteine and the closing phenylalanine or tryptophan. D genes are given only for firm matches. Part of the rows lack a size; the others show once, few, many or a class for expanded clones.

size,J,D,V,CDR3,DNA
-,TRBJ2-6,-,TRBV28,CASSAPGALSSGANVLTF,TGTGCCAGCAGTGCGCCAGGGGCCCTCTCCTCTGGGGCCAACGTCCTGACTTTC
few,TRBJ2-7,TRBD2,TRBV5-1,CASRLGLAVTYEQYF,TGCGCCAGCCGCTTGGGACTAGCGGTGACCTACGAGCAGTACTTC
few,TRBJ1-2,-,TRBV7-9,CASSLTGMGYTF,TGTGCCAGCAGCTTAACCGGGATGGGCTACACCTTC
-,TRBJ2-1,TRBD2,TRBV18,CASSPRTSNEQFF,TGTGCCAGCTCCCCCCGGACTAGCAATGAGCAGTTCTTC
-,TRBJ2-7,TRBD2,TRBV4-2,CASSQDWGEREFEQYF,TGTGCCAGCAGCCAAGATTGGGGGGAGCGGGAGTTCGAGCAGTACTTC
few,TRBJ1-5,-,TRBV3-1/TRBV3-2,CASSPRVARGNQPQHF,TGTGCCAGCAGCCCACGAGTGGCTCGGGGTAACCAGCCCCAGCATTTT
-,TRBJ2-3,-,TRBV19,CASGVSSGTDTQYF,TGTGCCAGTGGGGTCTCTAGCGGCACAGATACGCAGTATTTT
few,TRBJ1-1,-,TRBV6-2/TRBV6-3,CASSYPGYTEAFF,TGTGCCAGCAGTTACCCAGGGTACACTGAAGCTTTCTTT
-,TRBJ2-1,TRBD2,TRBV19,CASSILRAGTSGAYNEQFF,TGTGCCAGTAGTATTTTGAGGGCCGGGACTAGCGGAGCCTACAATGAGCAGTTCTTC
once,TRBJ2-1,TRBD2,TRBV6-4,CASSAAGGTYNEQFF,TGTGCCAGCAGTGCAGCGGGAGGGACCTACAATGAGCAGTTCTTC
-,TRBJ2-3,TRBD2,TRBV7-2,CASSPLAGETDTQYF,TGTGCCAGCAGCCCCCTAGCGGGAGAAACTGATACGCAGTATTTT